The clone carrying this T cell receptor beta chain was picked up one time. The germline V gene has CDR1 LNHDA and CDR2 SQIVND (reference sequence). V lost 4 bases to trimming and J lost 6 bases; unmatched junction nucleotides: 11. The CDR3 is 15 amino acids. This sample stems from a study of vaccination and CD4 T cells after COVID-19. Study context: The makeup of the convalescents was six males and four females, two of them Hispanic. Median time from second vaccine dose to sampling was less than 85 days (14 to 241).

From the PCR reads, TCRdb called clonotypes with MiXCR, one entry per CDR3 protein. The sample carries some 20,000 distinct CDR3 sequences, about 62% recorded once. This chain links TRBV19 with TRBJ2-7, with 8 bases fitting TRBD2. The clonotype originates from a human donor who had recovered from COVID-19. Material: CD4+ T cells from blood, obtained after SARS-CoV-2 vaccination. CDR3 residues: CASSTSGRYGSEQYF. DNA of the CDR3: TGTGCCAGTAGTACGAGCGGGAGATATGGTTCCGAGCAGTACTTC.